The clone carrying this T cell receptor beta chain came up many times. Its antigen is as yet unknown. TCR beta CDR3 region amplification was performed from RNA transcripts. The primer set for the first-round RT-PCR of the TCR CDR3 was HTBI. TCRdb itself ran the multiplex PCR reads through MiXCR, one entry per CDR3 protein. The data contain about 320,000 distinct CDR3 sequences, roughly 17% of them seen just once; the ten biggest clones take up roughly a third. Diagnoses rested on clinical symptoms, serum thyroxine and TRAb, thyroid ultrasound and orbital computed tomography. Per germline, CDR1 SGHAT and CDR2 FQNNGV. The V end lost 5 bases, the J end lost 1 base, and 15 bases lay between the germline ends. The length of the CDR3 is 16 residues. The data belong to a study of T cells in Graves' hyperthyroidism and ophthalmopathy. About the study: Pretreatment peripheral blood was obtained at initial diagnosis. Whole-study findings and limits: Blood samples included most of the expanded thyroid clonotypes exceeding 0.001. The model foresaw ophthalmopathy a median roughly 6 months prior to onset.

This clonotype originated in a man younger than 40 with Graves' hyperthyroidism. The rearrangement joins TRBV11-2 to TRBJ2-1; no clear D gene. Sequencing was performed on blood. The CDR3 coding sequence is TGTGCCAGCAGCCCCAAGCCAGCGCTGTCCTACAATGAGCAGTTCTTC. Protein: CASSPKPALSYNEQFF.